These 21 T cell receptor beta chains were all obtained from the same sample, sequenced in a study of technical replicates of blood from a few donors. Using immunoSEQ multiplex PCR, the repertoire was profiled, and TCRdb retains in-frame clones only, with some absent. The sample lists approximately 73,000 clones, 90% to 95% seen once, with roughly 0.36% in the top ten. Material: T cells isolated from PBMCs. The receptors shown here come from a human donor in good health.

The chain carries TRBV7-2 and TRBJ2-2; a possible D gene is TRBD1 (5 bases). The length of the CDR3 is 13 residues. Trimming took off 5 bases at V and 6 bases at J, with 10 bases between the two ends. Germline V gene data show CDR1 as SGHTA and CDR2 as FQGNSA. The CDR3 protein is CASSIPGSGELFF. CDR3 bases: TGTGCCAGCAGCATCCCAGGGTCCGGGGAGCTGTTTTTT.

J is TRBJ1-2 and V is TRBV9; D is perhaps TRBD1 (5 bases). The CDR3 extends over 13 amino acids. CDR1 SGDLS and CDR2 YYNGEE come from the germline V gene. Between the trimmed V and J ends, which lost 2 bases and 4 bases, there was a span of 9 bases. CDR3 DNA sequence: TGTGCCAGCAGCGTGGGGGGAGGCTATGGCTACACCTTC. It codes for CASSVGGGYGYTF.

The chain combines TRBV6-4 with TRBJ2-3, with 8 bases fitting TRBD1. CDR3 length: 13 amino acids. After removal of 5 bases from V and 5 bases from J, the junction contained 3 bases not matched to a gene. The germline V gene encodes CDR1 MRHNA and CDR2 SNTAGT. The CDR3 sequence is CASSQQGGDTQYF. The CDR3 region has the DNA TGTGCCAGCAGTCAACAGGGGGGAGATACGCAGTATTTT.

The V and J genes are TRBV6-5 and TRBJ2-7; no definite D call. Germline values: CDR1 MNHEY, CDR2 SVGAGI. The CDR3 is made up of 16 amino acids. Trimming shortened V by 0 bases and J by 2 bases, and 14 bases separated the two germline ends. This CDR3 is CASSYSSPRKTYEQYF. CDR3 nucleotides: TGTGCCAGCAGTTACTCGAGCCCGCGGAAAACCTACGAGCAGTACTTC.

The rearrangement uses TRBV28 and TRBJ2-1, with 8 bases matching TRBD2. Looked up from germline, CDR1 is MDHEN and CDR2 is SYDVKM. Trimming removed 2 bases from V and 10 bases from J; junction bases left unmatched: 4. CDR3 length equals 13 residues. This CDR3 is CASSLGGGGEQFF. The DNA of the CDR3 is TGTGCCAGCAGTTTAGGGGGCGGGGGGGAGCAGTTCTTC.

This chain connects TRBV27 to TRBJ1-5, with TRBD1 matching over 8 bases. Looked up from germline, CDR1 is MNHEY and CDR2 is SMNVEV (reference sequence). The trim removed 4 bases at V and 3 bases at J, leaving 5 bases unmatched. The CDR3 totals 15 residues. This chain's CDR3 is CASSSGTGNNQPQHF. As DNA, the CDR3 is TGTGCCAGCAGTTCCGGGACAGGAAACAATCAGCCCCAGCATTTT.

CDR3 nucleotides: TGTGCCAGCAGTCAGGGACAGCTTACCTACGAGCAGTACTTC. As protein: CASSQGQLTYEQYF. The chain links TRBV27 to TRBJ2-7, with 7 positions matching TRBD1. V shed 5 bases, J shed 2 bases, and the junction held 6 bases outside the gene matches. The germline CDR1 and CDR2 sequences are MNHEY and SMNVEV (reference sequence). This CDR3 comprises 14 residues.

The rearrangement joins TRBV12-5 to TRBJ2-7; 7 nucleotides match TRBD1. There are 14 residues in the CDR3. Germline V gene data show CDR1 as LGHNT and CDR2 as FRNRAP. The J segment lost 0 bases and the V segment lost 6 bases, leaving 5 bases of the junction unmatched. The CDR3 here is CASGPGQNSYEQYF. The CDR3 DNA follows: TGTGCTAGTGGCCCGGGACAGAACTCCTACGAGCAGTACTTC.

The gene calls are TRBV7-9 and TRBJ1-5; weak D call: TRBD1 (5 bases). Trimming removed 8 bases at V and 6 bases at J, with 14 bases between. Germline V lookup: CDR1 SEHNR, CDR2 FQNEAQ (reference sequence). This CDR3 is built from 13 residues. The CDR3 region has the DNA TGTGCCAGCGGGACTGTCGGGCTTCAGCCCCAGCATTTT. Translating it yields CASGTVGLQPQHF. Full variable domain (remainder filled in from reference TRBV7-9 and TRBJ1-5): DTGVSQNPRHKITKRGQNVTFRCDPISEHNRLYWYRQTLGQGPEFLTYFQNEAQLEKSRLLSDRFSAERPKGSFSTLEIQRTEQGDSAMYLCASGTVGLQPQHFGDGTRLSIL.

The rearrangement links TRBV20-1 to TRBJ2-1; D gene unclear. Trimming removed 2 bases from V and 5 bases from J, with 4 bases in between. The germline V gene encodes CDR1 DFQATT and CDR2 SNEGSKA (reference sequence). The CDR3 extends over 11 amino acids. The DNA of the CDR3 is TGCAGTGCTAGACTAGACAATGAGCAGTTCTTC. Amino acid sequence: CSARLDNEQFF.

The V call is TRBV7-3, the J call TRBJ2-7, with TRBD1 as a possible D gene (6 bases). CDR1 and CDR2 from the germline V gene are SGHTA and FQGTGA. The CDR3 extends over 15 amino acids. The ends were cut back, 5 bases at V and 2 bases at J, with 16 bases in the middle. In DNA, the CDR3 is TGTGCCAGCAGCCCAAGCAGGGGTCGCACCTACGAGCAGTACTTC. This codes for CASSPSRGRTYEQYF.

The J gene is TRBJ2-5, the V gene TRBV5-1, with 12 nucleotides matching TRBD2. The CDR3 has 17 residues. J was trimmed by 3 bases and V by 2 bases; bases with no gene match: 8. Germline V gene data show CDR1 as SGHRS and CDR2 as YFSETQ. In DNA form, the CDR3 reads TGCGCCAGCAGCTTCTCTTTGACTAGCGGGAGCGAAGAGACCCAGTACTTC. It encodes CASSFSLTSGSEETQYF.

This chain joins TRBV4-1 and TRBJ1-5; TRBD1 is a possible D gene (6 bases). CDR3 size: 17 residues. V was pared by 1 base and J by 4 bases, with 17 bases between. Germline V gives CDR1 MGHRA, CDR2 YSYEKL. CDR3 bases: TGCGCCAGCAGCCAAGTGGGGAGACAGGAACGGAATCAGCCCCAGCATTTT. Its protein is CASSQVGRQERNQPQHF.

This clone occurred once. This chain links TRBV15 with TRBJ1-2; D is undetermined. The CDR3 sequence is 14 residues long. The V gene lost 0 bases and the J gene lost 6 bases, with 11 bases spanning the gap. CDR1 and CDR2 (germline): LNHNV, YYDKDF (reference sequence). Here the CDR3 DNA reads TGTGCCACCAGCAGAGAGAGGATGAGTCATGGCTACACCTTC. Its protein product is CATSRERMSHGYTF.

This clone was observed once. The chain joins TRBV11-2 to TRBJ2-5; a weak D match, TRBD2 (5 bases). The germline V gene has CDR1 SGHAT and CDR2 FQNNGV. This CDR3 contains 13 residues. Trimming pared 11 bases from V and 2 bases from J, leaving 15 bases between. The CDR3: CAGSTERQETQYF. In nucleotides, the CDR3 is TGTGCCGGTAGTACGGAGCGGCAAGAGACCCAGTACTTC.

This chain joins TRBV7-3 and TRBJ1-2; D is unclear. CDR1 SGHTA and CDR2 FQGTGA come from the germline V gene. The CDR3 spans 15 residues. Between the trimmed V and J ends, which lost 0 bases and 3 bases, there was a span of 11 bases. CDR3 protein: CASSLTWAGDYGYTF. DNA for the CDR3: TGTGCCAGCAGCTTAACGTGGGCGGGCGACTATGGCTACACCTTC.

This chain's CDR3 is CAISPTGGADEKLFF. The CDR3 DNA follows: TGTGCCATCAGTCCGACAGGGGGCGCTGATGAAAAACTGTTTTTT. The chain couples TRBV10-3 to TRBJ1-4, with 10 bases identical to TRBD1. CDR3 length equals 15 residues. The germline CDR1 and CDR2 sequences are ENHRY and SYGVKD. V shed 5 bases and J 6 bases; nucleotides not matched to a gene: 6.

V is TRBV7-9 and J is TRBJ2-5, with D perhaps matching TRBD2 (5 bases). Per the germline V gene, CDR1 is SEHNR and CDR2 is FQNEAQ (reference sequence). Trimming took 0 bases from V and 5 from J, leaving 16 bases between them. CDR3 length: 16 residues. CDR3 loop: CASSLAAGDRHETQYF. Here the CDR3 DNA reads TGTGCCAGCAGCTTAGCCGCGGGTGATAGGCATGAGACCCAGTACTTC.

CDR3 protein: CASSLEAGRGETQYF. The CDR3 bases are TGTGCCAGCAGCTTAGAAGCAGGAAGAGGGGAGACCCAGTACTTC. The chain recombines TRBV7-2 with TRBJ2-5, with D perhaps TRBD2 (5 bases). V gave up 1 base and J gave up 5 bases, with 14 bases separating them. This CDR3 is built from 15 residues. CDR1 is SGHTA and CDR2 is FQGNSA in the germline V gene.

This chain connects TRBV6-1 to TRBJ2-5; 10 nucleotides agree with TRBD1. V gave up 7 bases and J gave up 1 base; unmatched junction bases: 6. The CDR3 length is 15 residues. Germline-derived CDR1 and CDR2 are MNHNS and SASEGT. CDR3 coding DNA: TGTGCCAGCATTCCCAGGACAGGGGGCCAAGAGACCCAGTACTTC. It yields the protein CASIPRTGGQETQYF.

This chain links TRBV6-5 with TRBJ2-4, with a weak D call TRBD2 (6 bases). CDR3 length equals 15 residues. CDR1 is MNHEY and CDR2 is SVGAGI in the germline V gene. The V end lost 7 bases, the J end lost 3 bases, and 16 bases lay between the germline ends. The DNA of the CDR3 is TGTGCCAGCATGGGGGGAGAAGGAGTCAAAAACATTCAGTACTTC. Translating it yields CASMGGEGVKNIQYF.